These 16 T cell receptor beta chains originate from one sample sequenced in a study of CD8+CD57+ T cells in acquired aplastic anemia. Template material for TCR beta VDJ and CDR3 profiling consisted of genomic DNA. TCRdb reprocessed the reads with MiXCR, giving one entry per CDR3 protein. Here the sample spans around 150,000 distinct CDR3 sequences, around two fifths being singletons. The sample comprised sorted CD4+, CD8+, or CD8+CD57+ T cells (not recorded which) from PBMCs. These receptors originate from a human donor in good health, serving as a control.

This clonotype occurred many times. This chain uses TRBV30 with TRBJ2-5, with TRBD1 matching 7 bases. The CDR3 consists of 15 residues. V dropped 2 bases and J dropped 5; count of bases not matched to a gene: 11. In germline, CDR1 is GTSNPN, CDR2 SVGIG (reference sequence). The CDR3 DNA reads as TGTGCCTGGAGTAACGGACAGGCGTTGGGTGAGACCCAGTACTTC. This translates into CAWSNGQALGETQYF.

This clonotype was detected ten times or more. The V call is TRBV6-1, the J call TRBJ1-6; D perhaps matches TRBD1 (6 bases). Germline lookup yields CDR1 MNHNS and CDR2 SASEGT. This CDR3 is built from 14 residues. The V gene lost 10 bases and the J gene lost 8 bases, with 18 bases spanning the gap. CDR3: CATFRGGADSPLHF. The CDR3 DNA is TGTGCCACCTTCAGAGGGGGGGCTGATTCACCCCTCCACTTT.

The chain is built from TRBV29-1 and TRBJ2-7; 8 positions agree with TRBD2. Trimming cost V 3 bases and J 2 bases; bases outside gene matches: 3. This CDR3 spans 13 amino acids. Germline assignment: CDR1 SQVTM and CDR2 ANQGSEA. The CDR3: CSVEVSGTYEQYF. In DNA, the CDR3 is TGCAGCGTTGAGGTTAGCGGGACCTACGAGCAGTACTTC.

This chain links TRBV5-8 with TRBJ2-5, with 8 bases matching TRBD1. The CDR3 consists of 15 residues. Germline V lookup: CDR1 SGHTS, CDR2 YDEGEE. The V segment lost 5 bases and the J segment 4 bases; nucleotides outside the gene matches: 10. CDR3 coding DNA: TGTGCCAGCAGGGTCGGGACAGGTGGAGCAGAGACCCAGTACTTC. It is translated as CASRVGTGGAETQYF.

This rearrangement joins TRBV7-2 to TRBJ2-5; perhaps TRBD2 as D (7 bases). This CDR3 comprises 13 residues. Trimming pared 5 bases from V and 5 bases from J, leaving 12 bases between. From germline, CDR1 is SGHTA and CDR2 FQGNSA. CDR3 DNA: TGTGCCAGCAGCGCCGCGGGGGCGGAGACCCAGTACTTC. Translation: CASSAAGAETQYF.

V is TRBV14 and J is TRBJ2-5; D possibly corresponds to TRBD2 (6 bases). Germline V gene lookup returns CDR1 SGHDN and CDR2 FVKESK. Trimming removed 4 bases from V and 6 bases from J, with 12 bases in between. The CDR3 has 13 amino acids. CDR3 amino acids: CASSPQRAQTQYF. CDR3 nucleotides: TGTGCCAGCAGCCCGCAGCGGGCCCAGACCCAGTACTTC.

The chain combines TRBV2 with TRBJ2-1, with 9 bases aligning to TRBD2. Trimming at V came to 5 bases and at J to 6 bases, leaving 5 bases not matched to a gene. The germline gives CDR1 SNHLY, CDR2 FYNNEI. The CDR3 has 14 amino acids. The CDR3 DNA reads as TGTGCCAGCAGTAAGACGACTAGCGGCAATGAGCAGTTCTTC. Translating gives CASSKTTSGNEQFF.

This clonotype was seen a handful of times. V usage is TRBV19 and J usage is TRBJ1-2; D not certain. CDR3 length equals 13 residues. Germline V gene data show CDR1 as LNHDA and CDR2 as SQIVND (reference sequence). Trimming took off 7 bases at V and 4 bases at J, with 13 bases between the two ends. CDR3 protein: CASMTELGYGYTF. In nucleotides, the CDR3 is TGTGCCAGTATGACCGAGTTGGGCTATGGCTACACCTTC.

This clonotype was found many times. The V call is TRBV2, the J call TRBJ2-3, with D uncertain. CDR3 length: 14 residues. Deletions cut 8 bases from V and 0 bases from J, with 12 bases between. In germline, CDR1 is SNHLY, CDR2 FYNNEI. This chain's CDR3 is CASRSITSTDTQYF. In nucleotides, the CDR3 is TGTGCCAGCCGTTCCATTACTAGCACAGATACGCAGTATTTT. Full variable domain (remainder filled in from reference TRBV2 and TRBJ2-3): EPEVTQTPSHQVTQMGQEVILRCVPISNHLYFYWYRQILGQKVEFLVSFYNNEISEKSEIFDDQFSVERPDGSNFTLKIRSTKLEDSAMYFCASRSITSTDTQYFGPGTRLTVL.

The chain combines TRBV2 with TRBJ1-5, with 8 bases matching TRBD1. The CDR3 contains 15 residues. Looked up from germline, CDR1 is SNHLY and CDR2 is FYNNEI. Trimming took 5 bases from V and 0 from J; bases not matched to a gene: 3. CDR3 DNA sequence: TGTGCCAGCAGTTTTGGACAGGGTAGCAATCAGCCCCAGCATTTT. This codes for CASSFGQGSNQPQHF.

This clonotype appeared a single time. V gene TRBV9 combines with J gene TRBJ2-3, with TRBD1 as a possible D gene (6 bases). This CDR3 is built from 14 residues. V gave up 4 bases and J gave up 3 bases, with 12 bases separating them. Germline-derived CDR1 and CDR2 are SGDLS and YYNGEE. This chain's CDR3 is CASSPPTGTDTQYF. The CDR3 DNA follows: TGTGCCAGCAGCCCCCCGACAGGAACAGATACGCAGTATTTT.

This clonotype was seen a single time. A much larger clone differs from this one at a single base, so this may be a read error. The CDR3 is CASSLRRGTYADTQYF. The DNA of the CDR3 is TGCGCCAGCAGCTTGAGGCGGGGGACTTACGCAGATACGCAGTATTTT. The chain carries TRBV5-1 and TRBJ2-3; 7 bases are shared with TRBD2. This CDR3 has 16 amino acids. V gave up 1 base and J gave up 4 bases; unmatched junction bases: 9. Looked up from germline, CDR1 is SGHRS and CDR2 is YFSETQ.

This clonotype was observed at least ten times. J is TRBJ2-1 and V is TRBV9, with D possibly matching TRBD2 (6 bases). CDR1 SGDLS and CDR2 YYNGEE come from the germline V gene. Trimming cost V 1 base and J 6 bases, with 14 bases left between them. This CDR3 has 15 amino acids. The CDR3 DNA reads TGTGCCAGCAGCGTACACGGGGGAGTGGGCAATGAGCAGTTCTTC. This codes for CASSVHGGVGNEQFF.

The chain recombines TRBV20-1 with TRBJ2-3; 7 nucleotides line up with TRBD2. This CDR3 has 14 amino acids. Per germline, CDR1 DFQATT and CDR2 SNEGSKA (reference sequence). Trimming removed 2 bases from V and 5 bases from J; junction bases left unmatched: 7. The CDR3 loop is CSARHPSGGDTQYF. CDR3 nucleotide sequence: TGCAGTGCTAGACACCCCTCGGGGGGAGATACGCAGTATTTT.

The rearrangement uses TRBV2 and TRBJ2-7, with TRBD2 identical over 7 bases. V dropped 8 bases and J dropped 2; count of bases not matched to a gene: 9. The length of the CDR3 is 14 residues. The germline V gene encodes CDR1 SNHLY and CDR2 FYNNEI. The DNA of the CDR3 is TGTGCCAGCCTTGCGGGAGTAGACACCTACGAGCAGTACTTC. This sequence encodes CASLAGVDTYEQYF.

This clonotype was found many times. This chain connects TRBV19 to TRBJ2-7; no clear D gene. Trimming pared 4 bases from V and 3 bases from J, leaving 13 bases between. This CDR3 has 14 amino acids. In germline, CDR1 is LNHDA, CDR2 SQIVND (reference sequence). The DNA for the CDR3 is TGTGCCAGTAGTACGTCCGTGAACCACTACGAGCAGTACTTC. It specifies CASSTSVNHYEQYF. Full variable domain (remainder filled in from reference TRBV19 and TRBJ2-7): DGGITQSPKYLFRKEGQNVTLSCEQNLNHDAMYWYRQDPGQGLRLIYYSQIVNDFQKGDIAEGYSVSREKKESFPLTVTSAQKNPTAFYLCASSTSVNHYEQYFGPGTRLTVT.